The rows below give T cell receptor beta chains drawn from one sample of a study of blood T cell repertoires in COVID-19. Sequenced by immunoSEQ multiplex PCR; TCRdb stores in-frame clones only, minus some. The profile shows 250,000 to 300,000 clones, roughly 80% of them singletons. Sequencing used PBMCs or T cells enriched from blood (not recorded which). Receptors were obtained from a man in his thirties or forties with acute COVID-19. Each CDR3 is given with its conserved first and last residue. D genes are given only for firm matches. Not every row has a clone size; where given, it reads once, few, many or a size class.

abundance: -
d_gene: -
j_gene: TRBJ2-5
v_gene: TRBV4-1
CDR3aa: CASSQELTTVGTQYF
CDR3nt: TGCGCCAGCAGCCAAGAGTTGACTACAGTAGGGACCCAGTACTTC

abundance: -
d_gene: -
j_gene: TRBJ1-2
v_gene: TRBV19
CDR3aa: CASETRGYGYTF
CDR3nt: TGTGCCAGCGAGACCAGGGGCTATGGCTACACCTTC

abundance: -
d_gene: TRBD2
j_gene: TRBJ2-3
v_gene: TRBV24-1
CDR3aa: CATSDFSSGATDTQYF
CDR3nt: TGTGCCACCAGTGATTTTTCTAGCGGGGCCACAGATACGCAGTATTTT

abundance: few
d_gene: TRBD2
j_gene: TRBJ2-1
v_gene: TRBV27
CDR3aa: CASSLSGLAGYNEQFF
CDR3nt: TGTGCCAGCAGTCTTTCGGGACTAGCGGGTTACAATGAGCAGTTCTTC

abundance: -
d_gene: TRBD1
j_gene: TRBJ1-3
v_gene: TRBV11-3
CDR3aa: CASSLEDGLQGAAGNTIYF
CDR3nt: TGTGCCAGCAGCTTAGAAGACGGCTTACAGGGGGCGGCCGGAAACACCATATATTTT

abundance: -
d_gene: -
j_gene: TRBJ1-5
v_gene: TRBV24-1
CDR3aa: CATSDLTGNQPQHF
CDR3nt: TGTGCCACCAGTGACCTTACAGGGAATCAGCCCCAGCATTTT

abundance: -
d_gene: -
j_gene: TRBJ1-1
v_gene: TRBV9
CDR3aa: CASSVGGKATEAFF
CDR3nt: TGTGCCAGCAGCGTTGGCGGCAAGGCGACTGAAGCTTTCTTT

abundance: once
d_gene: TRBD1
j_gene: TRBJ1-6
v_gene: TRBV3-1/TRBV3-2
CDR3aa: CASSQGTGYSPLHF
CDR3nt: TGTGCCAGCAGCCAAGGGACAGGCTATTCACCCCTCCACTTT

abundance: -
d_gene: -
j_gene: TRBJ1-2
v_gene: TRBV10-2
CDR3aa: CASRDVLGGRVGYTF
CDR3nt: TGCGCCAGCAGGGACGTATTGGGGGGGCGAGTCGGCTACACCTTC

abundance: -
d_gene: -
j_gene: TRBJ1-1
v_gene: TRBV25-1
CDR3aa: CASSEPLQGKAFF
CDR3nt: TGTGCCAGCAGTGAGCCCCTCCAGGGGAAAGCTTTCTTT

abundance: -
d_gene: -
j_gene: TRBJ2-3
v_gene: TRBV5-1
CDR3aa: CASSLGLSTDTQYF
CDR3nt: TGTGCCAGCAGCTTGGGACTTAGCACAGATACGCAGTATTTT

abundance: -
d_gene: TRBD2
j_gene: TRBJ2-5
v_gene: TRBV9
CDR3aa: CASSVDLAGGQETQYF
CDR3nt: TGTGCCAGCAGCGTAGACCTAGCGGGCGGCCAAGAGACCCAGTACTTC

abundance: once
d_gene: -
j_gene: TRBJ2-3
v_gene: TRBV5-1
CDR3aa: CASSWTVTSTDTQYF
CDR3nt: TGCGCCAGCAGCTGGACAGTTACTAGCACAGATACGCAGTATTTT

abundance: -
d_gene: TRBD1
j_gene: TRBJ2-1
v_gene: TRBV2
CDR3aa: CASKRGGFDEQFF
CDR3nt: TGTGCCAGCAAACGAGGGGGCTTCGATGAGCAGTTCTTC

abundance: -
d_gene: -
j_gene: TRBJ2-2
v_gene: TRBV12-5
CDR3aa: CASGFYRGELFF
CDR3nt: TGTGCTAGTGGTTTTTATAGAGGGGAGCTGTTTTTT

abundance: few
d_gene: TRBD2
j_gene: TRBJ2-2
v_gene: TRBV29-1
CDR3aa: CSVRGGRAWANTGELFF
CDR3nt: TGCAGCGTGAGGGGCGGGAGGGCCTGGGCGAACACCGGGGAGCTGTTTTTT

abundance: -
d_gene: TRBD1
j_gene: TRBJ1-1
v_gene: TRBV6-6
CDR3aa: CASSRTGLSNTEAFF
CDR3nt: TGTGCCAGCAGCAGGACAGGGCTCTCGAACACTGAAGCTTTCTTT

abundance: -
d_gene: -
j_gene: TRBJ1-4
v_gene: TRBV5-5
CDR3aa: CASSLDSANEKLFF
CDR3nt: TGTGCCAGCAGCCTTGACAGCGCGAATGAAAAACTGTTTTTT

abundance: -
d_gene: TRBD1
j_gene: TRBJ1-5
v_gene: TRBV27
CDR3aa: CASSGSGQGWNQPQHF
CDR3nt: TGTGCCAGCAGCGGCTCGGGACAGGGATGGAATCAGCCCCAGCATTTT

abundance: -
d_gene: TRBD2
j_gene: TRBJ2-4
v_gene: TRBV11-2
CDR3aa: CASSLAVLAGGGIQYF
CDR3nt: TGTGCCAGCAGCTTAGCTGTTCTAGCGGGAGGAGGGATTCAGTACTTC

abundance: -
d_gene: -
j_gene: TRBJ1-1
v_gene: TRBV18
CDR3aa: CASSLIRGNTEAFF
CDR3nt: TGTGCCAGCTCCCTCATTAGGGGTAACACTGAAGCTTTCTTT

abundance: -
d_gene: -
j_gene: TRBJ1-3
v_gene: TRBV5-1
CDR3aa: CASSPGVGIASGIGNTIYF
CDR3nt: TGTGCCAGCAGCCCTGGAGTGGGGATCGCGTCAGGGATTGGCAACACCATATATTTT

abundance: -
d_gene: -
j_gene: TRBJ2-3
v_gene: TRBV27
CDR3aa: CASSYQGTTDTQYF
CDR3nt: TGTGCCAGCAGTTATCAGGGCACCACAGATACGCAGTATTTT

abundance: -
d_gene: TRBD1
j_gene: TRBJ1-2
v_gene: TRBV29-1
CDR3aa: CSVEGTGAPYGYTF
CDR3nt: TGCAGCGTTGAAGGGACAGGGGCCCCTTATGGCTACACCTTC

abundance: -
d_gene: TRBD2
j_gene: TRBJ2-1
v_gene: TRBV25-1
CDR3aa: CASTRGRGIYNEQFF
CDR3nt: TGTGCCAGCACCCGAGGGCGGGGGATATACAATGAGCAGTTCTTC

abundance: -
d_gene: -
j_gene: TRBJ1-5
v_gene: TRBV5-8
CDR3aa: CASSWDSGFSNQPQHF
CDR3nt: TGTGCCAGCAGCTGGGACTCAGGGTTTAGCAATCAGCCCCAGCATTTT

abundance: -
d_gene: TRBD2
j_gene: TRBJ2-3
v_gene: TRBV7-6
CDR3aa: CASSLSVSSGSTDTQYF
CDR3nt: TGTGCCAGCAGCTTAAGTGTTAGTAGCGGGAGTACAGATACGCAGTATTTT

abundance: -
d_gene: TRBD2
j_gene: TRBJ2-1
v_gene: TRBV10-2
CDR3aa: CASSPGTSGRRNEQFF
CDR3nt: TGCGCCAGCAGTCCAGGGACTAGCGGGAGGAGGAATGAGCAGTTCTTC

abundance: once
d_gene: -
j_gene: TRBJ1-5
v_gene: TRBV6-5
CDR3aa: CASKYDGQPNQPQHF
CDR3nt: TGTGCCAGCAAATACGATGGACAGCCAAATCAGCCCCAGCATTTT

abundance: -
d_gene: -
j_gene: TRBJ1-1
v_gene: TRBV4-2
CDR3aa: CASSARGRHAEAFF
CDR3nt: TGTGCCAGCAGCGCTAGGGGCCGGCACGCTGAAGCTTTCTTT

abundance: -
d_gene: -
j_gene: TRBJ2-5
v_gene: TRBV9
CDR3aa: CASSVGRRSGLGETQYF
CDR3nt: TGTGCCAGCAGCGTAGGCAGGAGAAGCGGGCTTGGGGAGACCCAGTACTTC

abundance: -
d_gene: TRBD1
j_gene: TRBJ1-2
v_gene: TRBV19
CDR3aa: CASSIILTGSYGYTF
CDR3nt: TGTGCCAGTAGTATAATACTGACAGGGAGCTATGGCTACACCTTC

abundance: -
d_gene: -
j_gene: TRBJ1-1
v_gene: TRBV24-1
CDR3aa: CATRETSGSAAFF
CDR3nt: TGTGCCACCAGGGAAACGTCCGGGTCGGCCGCTTTCTTT

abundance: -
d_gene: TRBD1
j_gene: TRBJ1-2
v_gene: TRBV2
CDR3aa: CASSGQGTPYGYTF
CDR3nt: TGTGCCAGCAGCGGACAGGGTACACCCTATGGCTACACCTTC

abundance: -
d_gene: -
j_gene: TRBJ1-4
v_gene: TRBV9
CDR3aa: CASSVDIATNEKLFF
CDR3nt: TGTGCCAGCAGCGTAGATATTGCAACTAATGAAAAACTGTTTTTT